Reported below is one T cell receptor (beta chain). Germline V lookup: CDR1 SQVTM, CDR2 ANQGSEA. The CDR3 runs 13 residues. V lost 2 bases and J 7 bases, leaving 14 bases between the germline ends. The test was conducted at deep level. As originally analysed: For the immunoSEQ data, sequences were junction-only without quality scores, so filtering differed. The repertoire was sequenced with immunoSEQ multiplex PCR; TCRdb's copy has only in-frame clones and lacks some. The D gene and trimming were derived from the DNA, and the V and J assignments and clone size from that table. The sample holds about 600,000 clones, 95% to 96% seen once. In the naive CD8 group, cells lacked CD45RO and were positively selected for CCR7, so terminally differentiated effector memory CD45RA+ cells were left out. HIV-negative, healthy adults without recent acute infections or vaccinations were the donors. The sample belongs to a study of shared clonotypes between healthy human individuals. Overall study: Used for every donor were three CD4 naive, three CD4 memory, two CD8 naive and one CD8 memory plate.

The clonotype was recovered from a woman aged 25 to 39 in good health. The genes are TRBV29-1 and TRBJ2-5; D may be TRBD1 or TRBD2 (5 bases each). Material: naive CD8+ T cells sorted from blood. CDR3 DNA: TGCAGCGTTGAACGGGGCCTGATCAGGACCCAGTACTTC. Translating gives CSVERGLIRTQYF.